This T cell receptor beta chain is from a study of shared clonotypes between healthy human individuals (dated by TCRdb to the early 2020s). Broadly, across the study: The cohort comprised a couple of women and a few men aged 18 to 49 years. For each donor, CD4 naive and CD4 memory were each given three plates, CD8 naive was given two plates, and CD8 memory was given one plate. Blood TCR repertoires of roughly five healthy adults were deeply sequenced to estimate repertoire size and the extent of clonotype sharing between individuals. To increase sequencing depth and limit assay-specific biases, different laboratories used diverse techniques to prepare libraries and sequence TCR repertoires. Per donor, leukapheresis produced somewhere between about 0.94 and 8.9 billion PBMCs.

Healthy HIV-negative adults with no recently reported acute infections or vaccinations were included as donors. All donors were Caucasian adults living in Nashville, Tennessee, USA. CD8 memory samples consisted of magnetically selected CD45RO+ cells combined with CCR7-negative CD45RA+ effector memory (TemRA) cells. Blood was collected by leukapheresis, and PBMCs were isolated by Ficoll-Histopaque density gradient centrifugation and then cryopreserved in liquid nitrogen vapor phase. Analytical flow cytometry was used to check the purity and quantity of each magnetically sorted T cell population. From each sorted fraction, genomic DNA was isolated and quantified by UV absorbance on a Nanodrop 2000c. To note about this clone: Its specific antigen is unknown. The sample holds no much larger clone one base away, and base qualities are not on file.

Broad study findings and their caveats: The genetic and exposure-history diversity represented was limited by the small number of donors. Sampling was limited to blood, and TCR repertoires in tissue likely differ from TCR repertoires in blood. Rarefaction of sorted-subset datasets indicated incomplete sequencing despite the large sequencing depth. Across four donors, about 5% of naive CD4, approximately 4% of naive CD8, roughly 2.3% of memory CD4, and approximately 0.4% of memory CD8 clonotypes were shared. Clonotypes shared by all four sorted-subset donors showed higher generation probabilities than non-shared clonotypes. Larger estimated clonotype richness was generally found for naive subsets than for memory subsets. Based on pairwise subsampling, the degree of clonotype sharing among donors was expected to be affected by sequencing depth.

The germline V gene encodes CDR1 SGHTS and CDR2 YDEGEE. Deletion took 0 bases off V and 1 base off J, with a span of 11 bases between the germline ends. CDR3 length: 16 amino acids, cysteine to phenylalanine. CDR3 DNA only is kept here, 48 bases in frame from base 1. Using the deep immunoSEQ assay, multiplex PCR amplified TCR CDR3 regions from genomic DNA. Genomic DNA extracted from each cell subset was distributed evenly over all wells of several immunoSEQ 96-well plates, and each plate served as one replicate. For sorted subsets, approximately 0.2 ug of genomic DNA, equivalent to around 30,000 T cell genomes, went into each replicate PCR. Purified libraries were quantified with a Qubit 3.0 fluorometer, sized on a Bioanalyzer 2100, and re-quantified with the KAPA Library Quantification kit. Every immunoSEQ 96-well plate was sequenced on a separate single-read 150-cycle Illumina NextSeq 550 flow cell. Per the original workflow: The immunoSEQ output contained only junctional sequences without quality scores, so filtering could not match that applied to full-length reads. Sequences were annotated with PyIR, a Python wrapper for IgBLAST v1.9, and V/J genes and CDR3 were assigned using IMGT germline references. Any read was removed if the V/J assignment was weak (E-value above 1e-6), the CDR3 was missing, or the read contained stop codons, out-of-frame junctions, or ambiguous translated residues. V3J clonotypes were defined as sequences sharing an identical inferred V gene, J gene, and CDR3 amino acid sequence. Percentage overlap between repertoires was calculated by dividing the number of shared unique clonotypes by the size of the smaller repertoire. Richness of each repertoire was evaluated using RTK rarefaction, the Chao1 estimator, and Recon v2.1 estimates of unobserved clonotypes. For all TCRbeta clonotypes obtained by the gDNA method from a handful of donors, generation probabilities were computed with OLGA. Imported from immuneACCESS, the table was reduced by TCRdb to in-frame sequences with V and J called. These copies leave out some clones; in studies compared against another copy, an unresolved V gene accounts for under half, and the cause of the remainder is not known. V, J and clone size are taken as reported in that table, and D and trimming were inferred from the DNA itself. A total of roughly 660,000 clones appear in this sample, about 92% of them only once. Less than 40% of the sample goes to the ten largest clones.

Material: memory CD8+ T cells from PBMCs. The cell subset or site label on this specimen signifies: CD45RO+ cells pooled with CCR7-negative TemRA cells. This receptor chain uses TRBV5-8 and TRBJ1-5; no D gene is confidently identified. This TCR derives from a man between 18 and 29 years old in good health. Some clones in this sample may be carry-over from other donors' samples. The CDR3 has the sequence CASSLEWARSNQPQHF. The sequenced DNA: TGTGCCAGCAGCTTGGAGTGGGCGCGGAGCAATCAGCCCCAGCATTTT.